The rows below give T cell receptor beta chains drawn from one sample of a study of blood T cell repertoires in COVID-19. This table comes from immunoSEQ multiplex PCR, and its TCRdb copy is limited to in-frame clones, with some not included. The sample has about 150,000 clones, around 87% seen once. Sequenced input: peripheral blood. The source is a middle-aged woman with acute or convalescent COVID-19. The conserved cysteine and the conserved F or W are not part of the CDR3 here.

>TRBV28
ASSLGTGVGHEQY
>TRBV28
ASSWRGNYEQY
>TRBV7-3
ASSFSREGTGELF
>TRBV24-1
ATSELAGYQETQY
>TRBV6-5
AVWRAQYGYT
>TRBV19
ASSGQVTDTQY
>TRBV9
ASSPGGRDEQF
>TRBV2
ASSEAPPWGGSYEQY
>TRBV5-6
ASSLTGQLPYNEQF
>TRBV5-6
ASSIQQTGGLRYGYT
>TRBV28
ASSLDRVGSTF
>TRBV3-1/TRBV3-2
ASRGTSTDTQY
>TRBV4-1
ASSQDQFGGAVEDTQY
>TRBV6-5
ASSYSRDRGGYEQY
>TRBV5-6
ASSLGGLGYT
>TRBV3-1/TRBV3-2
ASSQIIRDRGYEQY
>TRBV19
ASSIGGFNYGYT
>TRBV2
ASRLRGLRGLF
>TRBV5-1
ASRPGTGNTEAF
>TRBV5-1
ASSFETGGRYEQY
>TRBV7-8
ASSPESLAGGPITDTQY
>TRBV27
ASSLGRDTRRYNEQF
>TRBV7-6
ASSLGLAANTGELF
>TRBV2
ASSETGIGNQPQH
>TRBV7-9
ASSSTPFQQY
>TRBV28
ASSSSTYPYNEQF
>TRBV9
ASTGQGAPGELF
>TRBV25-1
ASTGQTGYT
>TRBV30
AWSWGRQGQPQH
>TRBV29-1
SAPSGLGDEQF
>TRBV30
AWSVRVGSEQF
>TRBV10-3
AIREGQPNTEAF
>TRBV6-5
ASSYSTSTDTQY
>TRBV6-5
ASSYDGGHGGELF
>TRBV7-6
ASSLRDRGNNSPLH
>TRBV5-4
ASSLAASGPYNEQF
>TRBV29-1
SVPTTGMNTEAF
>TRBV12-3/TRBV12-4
ASSLLDSYEQY
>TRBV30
AYAWRDLATGELF
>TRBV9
ASSVGGQGDHGYT
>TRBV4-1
ASSRGRDNEQF
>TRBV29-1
SVLREVYGYT